Below are 29 T cell receptor beta chains sequenced from a single sample in a study of shared clonotypes between healthy human individuals. The assay was immunoSEQ multiplex PCR, and TCRdb's table has in-frame clones only and misses some. The sample includes 2 million to 2.5 million clones, roughly 95% of them seen just once. The specimen sequenced was naive CD4+ T cells sorted from blood. This sample's subset: CD45RA+ positively selected. These receptors were taken from a man aged 18 to 30 in good health.

The chain links TRBV2 to TRBJ1-6; D unclear. This CDR3 is 12 amino acids long. Between the trimmed V and J ends, which lost 3 bases and 12 bases, there was a span of 9 bases. Looked up from germline, CDR1 is SNHLY and CDR2 is FYNNEI. CDR3 loop: CASSDSLRPLHF. The CDR3, as DNA: TGTGCCAGCAGTGACTCCCTAAGACCCCTCCACTTT.

The chain couples TRBV10-3 to TRBJ1-2; TRBD1 aligns across 7 bases. This CDR3 is 14 amino acids long. V trimming: 2 bases; J trimming: 4 bases; junction bases outside the gene matches: 4. The germline V gene has CDR1 ENHRY and CDR2 SYGVKD. The CDR3 nucleotides read TGTGCCATCAGTGAGGCAGGACAGGTCTATGGCTACACCTTC. The encoded protein is CAISEAGQVYGYTF.

J is TRBJ1-2 and V is TRBV18, with D uncertain. Trimming took 3 bases from V and 4 from J, leaving 9 bases between them. Germline V gene data show CDR1 as KGHSH and CDR2 as LQKENI. The length of the CDR3 is 13 residues. CDR3 sequence (DNA): TGTGCCAGCTCACCCGAAGCGGCCTATGGCTACACCTTC. This translates into CASSPEAAYGYTF.

The chain couples TRBV19 to TRBJ2-1, with TRBD2 as a possible D gene (5 bases). Germline lookup yields CDR1 LNHDA and CDR2 SQIVND (reference sequence). V lost 4 bases, J lost 6 bases, and 10 bases lay in between. This CDR3 has 13 residues. The chain's CDR3 is CASSTTRTNEQFF. The DNA for the CDR3 is TGTGCCAGTAGTACTACTAGGACCAATGAGCAGTTCTTC.

The V gene is TRBV28, the J gene TRBJ1-5; D may be TRBD1 (6 bases). V lost 3 bases to trimming and J lost 5 bases, with 17 bases between them. The germline V gene has CDR1 MDHEN and CDR2 SYDVKM. The CDR3 totals 16 residues. The CDR3 spells CASSFEGGIAYQPQHF. For the CDR3, the DNA is TGTGCCAGCAGTTTTGAAGGGGGGATTGCATATCAGCCCCAGCATTTT.

V and J are TRBV5-1 and TRBJ2-7; TRBD1 aligns across 9 bases. CDR1 is SGHRS, CDR2 YFSETQ, per germline. The V segment lost 7 bases and the J segment 4 bases; nucleotides outside the gene matches: 9. The CDR3 covers 14 residues. This CDR3 is CASQGQGISYEQYF. For the CDR3, the DNA is TGCGCCAGCCAAGGACAGGGGATAAGTTACGAGCAGTACTTC.

The chain recombines TRBV10-1 with TRBJ2-7; no reliable D call. The CDR3 has 13 amino acids. The V gene lost 3 bases and the J gene lost 3 bases, with 9 bases spanning the gap. Per the germline V gene, CDR1 is WNHNN and CDR2 is SYGVQD (reference sequence). The CDR3 loop is CASSDGPGYEQYF. CDR3 DNA: TGCGCCAGCAGTGATGGCCCGGGCTACGAGCAGTACTTC.

The chain couples TRBV6-1 to TRBJ2-7; D gene unclear. The V gene's germline CDR1 is MNHNS and CDR2 SASEGT. The germline V and J ends were trimmed by 6 bases and 6 bases, with 18 bases remaining between them. The CDR3 totals 14 residues. CDR3 region: CASRDPDETREQYF. For the CDR3, the DNA is TGTGCCAGCAGGGACCCGGATGAGACCCGCGAGCAGTACTTC.

The V gene is TRBV7-2, the J gene TRBJ2-1; D might be TRBD1 or TRBD2, each matching 5 bases. CDR1 is SGHTA, CDR2 FQGNSA, per germline. V shed 1 base and J shed 13 bases, with 14 bases lying between them. CDR3 length: 13 amino acids. CDR3 in DNA: TGTGCCAGCAGCTTAGGAGAGCTGGGACCCCAGTTCTTC. Encoded protein: CASSLGELGPQFF.

The gene calls are TRBV29-1 and TRBJ2-1, with TRBD2 matching 11 bases. Germline loops: CDR1 SQVTM, CDR2 ANQGSEA. V shed 3 bases, J shed 10 bases, and the junction held 5 bases outside the gene matches. This CDR3 is 13 amino acids long. The CDR3: CSVEASGGTEQFF. The CDR3 nucleotides are TGCAGCGTTGAGGCTAGCGGGGGGACCGAGCAGTTCTTC.

This sequence joins TRBV6-5 and TRBJ2-7; D is unclear. V dropped 0 bases and J dropped 0 bases, with 9 bases sitting between them. The CDR3 length is 15 residues. CDR1 and CDR2 from the germline V gene are MNHEY and SVGAGI. The CDR3 nucleotides are TGTGCCAGCAGTTACTCGGCAGGCTTCTCCTACGAGCAGTACTTC. Its protein is CASSYSAGFSYEQYF.

Only one count was recorded for this clone. The V call is TRBV28, the J call TRBJ1-2; possible D gene TRBD1, 6 bases. V shed 4 bases and J shed 7 bases, with 16 bases lying between them. The CDR3 has 14 amino acids. Germline loops: CDR1 MDHEN, CDR2 SYDVKM. The CDR3 here is CASSSLDRFSGYTF. The CDR3, as DNA: TGTGCCAGCAGTTCCCTCGACAGGTTCTCTGGCTACACCTTC.

With regard to this clone: Other DNA sequences in this sample translate to the same CDR3. This chain uses TRBV5-1 with TRBJ2-3, with D possibly being TRBD2 (5 bases). The CDR3 has 13 residues. V shed 4 bases and J shed 0 bases, with 6 bases lying between them. CDR1 and CDR2 from the germline V gene are SGHRS and YFSETQ. The CDR3 region is CASSLASTDTQYF. DNA of the CDR3: TGCGCCAGCAGCCTAGCTAGCACAGATACGCAGTATTTT.

In its sample, this clone was seen once. An end of the junction does not agree with germline; a read error may underlie this. This same CDR3 is encoded by further DNA sequences in the sample. DNA for the CDR3: TGTGCCAGCTCCCCACAGGGGGCTACCTACGAGCAGTACTTC. This codes for CASSPQGATYEQYF. This chain uses TRBV18 with TRBJ2-7; 9 positions agree with TRBD1. This CDR3 contains 14 residues. Germline-derived CDR1 and CDR2 are KGHSH and LQKENI.

This clone appeared a single time. The chain uses TRBV28 and TRBJ1-5; D uncertain. With 1 base removed from V and 4 bases from J, the gap between germline ends came to 11 bases. The length of the CDR3 is 15 residues. Germline V gene sequence: CDR1 MDHEN, CDR2 SYDVKM. Here the CDR3 reads CASSLYRVVNQPQHF. CDR3 sequence (DNA): TGTGCCAGCAGTTTATATAGAGTTGTTAATCAGCCCCAGCATTTT. The variable domain in full, completed from reference TRBV28 and TRBJ1-5, reads DVKVTQSSRYLVKRTGEKVFLECVQDMDHENMFWYRQDPGLGLRLIYFSYDVKMKEKGDIPEGYSVSREKKERFSLILESASTNQTSMYLCASSLYRVVNQPQHFGDGTRLSIL.

The J gene is TRBJ2-3, the V gene TRBV5-1; TRBD2 aligns across 10 bases. The germline V gene encodes CDR1 SGHRS and CDR2 YFSETQ. With V trimmed by 4 bases and J by 7 bases, 9 bases remained unmatched. This CDR3 comprises 15 residues. CDR3 loop: CASSPEAGGPNTQYF. The CDR3, as DNA: TGCGCCAGCAGCCCGGAAGCGGGGGGGCCTAATACGCAGTATTTT.

The chain joins TRBV7-6 to TRBJ2-7; possible D gene TRBD1, 6 bases. Trimming left V 0 bases short and J 3 bases short, with 6 bases between. CDR1 SGHVS and CDR2 FNYEAQ come from the germline V gene. The CDR3 is 13 amino acids. CDR3 sequence reads: CASSLAQGYEQYF. The CDR3 region has the DNA TGTGCCAGCAGCTTAGCACAGGGCTACGAGCAGTACTTC.

This rearrangement joins TRBV10-3 to TRBJ1-4; no clear D. The CDR3 is made up of 15 amino acids. The V and J ends lost 0 bases and 5 bases respectively, with 10 bases between them. Germline V gene sequence: CDR1 ENHRY, CDR2 SYGVKD. CDR3 DNA sequence: TGTGCCATCAGTGAGTCGCCGGGAGGCAATGAAAAACTGTTTTTT. It specifies CAISESPGGNEKLFF.

This chain connects TRBV6-1 to TRBJ1-2; D is undetermined. Germline assignment: CDR1 MNHNS and CDR2 SASEGT. V gave up 2 bases and J gave up 5 bases, with 15 bases separating them. The length of the CDR3 is 15 residues. CDR3 sequence reads: CASSESYVQIYGYTF. In nucleotides, the CDR3 is TGTGCCAGCAGTGAATCATACGTCCAGATTTATGGCTACACCTTC.

The chain uses TRBV5-1 and TRBJ1-4; unclear D gene. CDR1 is SGHRS, CDR2 YFSETQ, per germline. Trimming removed 1 base from V and 4 bases from J, with 11 bases in between. The CDR3 covers 15 residues. The CDR3 is CASSLISRINEKLFF. DNA of the CDR3: TGCGCCAGCAGCTTGATCTCCAGGATTAATGAAAAACTGTTTTTT.

This rearrangement joins TRBV28 to TRBJ1-2; D uncertain. The germline V gene has CDR1 MDHEN and CDR2 SYDVKM. The CDR3 consists of 11 residues. The V end was cut by 5 bases, the J end by 2 bases, with 3 bases between. The DNA of the CDR3 is TGTGCCAGCAGTGAGAACTATGGCTACACCTTC. This codes for CASSENYGYTF.

The chain couples TRBV4-2 to TRBJ2-1, with 8 bases aligning to TRBD2. With 5 bases clipped from V and 10 bases from J, the junction kept 13 bases outside the gene matches. The length of the CDR3 is 15 residues. CDR1 is LGHNA, CDR2 YNFKEQ, per germline. CDR3 in amino acids: CASSLGTRLENEQFF. CDR3 nucleotide sequence: TGTGCCAGCAGCTTAGGGACTAGGCTAGAGAACGAGCAGTTCTTC.

This chain uses TRBV7-2 with TRBJ2-1; TRBD2 matches at 14 bases. With V trimmed by 5 bases and J by 9 bases, 12 bases remained unmatched. The CDR3 extends over 17 amino acids. CDR1 is SGHTA and CDR2 is FQGNSA in the germline V gene. Here the CDR3 DNA reads TGTGCCAGCAGCCCGCGGAGGGGGACTAGCGGGAGCGGTGAGCAGTTCTTC. Protein sequence: CASSPRRGTSGSGEQFF.

DNA for the CDR3: TGTGCCAGCAGTTTACGTTCGTGGACCCCAACTAATGAAAAACTGTTTTTT. This gives the protein CASSLRSWTPTNEKLFF. This chain joins TRBV28 and TRBJ1-4, with D hard to call. This CDR3 spans 17 amino acids. Germline V CDR1 and CDR2: MDHEN, SYDVKM. V shed 2 bases and J shed 0 bases, with 13 bases lying between them.

Points on this clone: The same CDR3 can be traced to other DNA sequences in this sample. The gene calls are TRBV5-1 and TRBJ2-5; D remains ambiguous. Germline V gene lookup returns CDR1 SGHRS and CDR2 YFSETQ. V lost 4 bases, J lost 1 base, and 14 bases lay in between. The CDR3 is 15 residues long. The CDR3 bases are TGCGCCAGCAGCCTTAGTCGGAGCCCCCAAGAGACCCAGTACTTC. As protein: CASSLSRSPQETQYF.

Details on this clone: This specimen includes other DNA sequences encoding the same CDR3. The chain combines TRBV6-5 with TRBJ2-5; either TRBD1 or TRBD2 may supply D (5 bases each). Germline V CDR1 and CDR2: MNHEY, SVGAGI. The CDR3 extends over 14 amino acids. V lost 0 bases to trimming and J lost 5 bases, with 10 bases between them. Here the CDR3 reads CASSYSGGKETQYF. CDR3 sequence (DNA): TGTGCCAGCAGTTACTCTGGGGGAAAGGAGACCCAGTACTTC.

This sequence joins TRBV5-1 and TRBJ1-1; 7 nucleotides line up with TRBD1. This CDR3 contains 16 residues. Germline CDR1 is SGHRS and CDR2 is YFSETQ. The V and J ends lost 0 bases and 0 bases, in that order; junction bases with no gene match: 5. CDR3 coding DNA: TGCGCCAGCAGCTTGGTAGTGGGGACAGTGAACACTGAAGCTTTCTTT. Translation: CASSLVVGTVNTEAFF.

This clone has just a few counts. V and J are TRBV6-6 and TRBJ2-7; D perhaps matches TRBD1 (5 bases). The CDR3 sequence is 14 residues long. Germline-derived CDR1 and CDR2 are MNHNY and SVGAGI (reference sequence). Trimming stripped 4 bases from V and 4 bases from J, with 14 bases between. CDR3 residues: CASSSAQGVYEQYF. As DNA, the CDR3 is TGTGCCAGCAGTTCCGCCCAGGGCGTGTACGAGCAGTACTTC.

The V call is TRBV25-1, the J call TRBJ1-6; tentative D call: TRBD1 (6 bases). V was shortened by 6 bases and J by 9 bases, with 15 bases between the two germline ends. This CDR3 spans 14 amino acids. Germline CDR1 and CDR2: MGHDK and SYGVNS. The CDR3 DNA reads TGTGCCAGCAGGTGGACAGCTCCGGGTTCACCCCTCCACTTT. The encoded protein is CASRWTAPGSPLHF.